This T cell receptor (beta chain) comes out of a study of blood T cell repertoires in COVID-19. V lost 0 bases and J lost 4, with 13 bases in between. The germline CDR1 and CDR2 sequences are SGHNT and YYREEE (reference sequence). This CDR3 has 15 residues. Repertoires were generated with immunoSEQ multiplex PCR, while TCRdb's copy carries only in-frame clones and drops some. The sample includes some 110,000 clones, 90% of them seen just once. The V gene is TRBV5-4, the J gene TRBJ1-1, with D perhaps matching TRBD1 (6 bases). The sample taken for sequencing was peripheral blood. This receptor was identified in a human donor with active COVID-19. The donor label of this sample is uncertain. The CDR3 nucleotides are TGTGCCAGCAGCTTGGATTCGGGGGGCGGCACTGAAGCTTTCTTT. It encodes CASSLDSGGGTEAFF.